This TCR beta chain was obtained from a study of blood T cell repertoires in COVID-19. Study-wide context: The United States, Italy and Spain supplied acute and convalescent COVID-19 samples.

In germline, CDR1 is SGHTA, CDR2 FQGNSA. The V gene end was trimmed by 5 bases and the J gene end by 9 bases; junction bases not matched to a gene: 7. This CDR3 has 15 amino acids. Seattle cases were enrolled at active infection and followed longitudinally. Per the study methods: Estimated nucleated cell counts came from reference gene primer amplification. The method was immunoSEQ multiplex PCR; TCRdb's version includes in-frame clones alone and lacks a portion of them. V and J calls and clone size are given by that table; D and trimming were obtained from the DNA. The sample carries just over 300,000 clones, 89% recorded once.

V is TRBV7-2 and J is TRBJ1-4, with 12 bases identical to TRBD1. This TCR derives from a woman aged 25-40 years with COVID-19, enrolled during active disease. Sequencing was done on a sample of peripheral blood. The CDR3 region is CASSLGTGGGKKLFF. The CDR3, as DNA: TGTGCCAGCAGCCTAGGGACAGGGGGCGGAAAAAAACTGTTTTTT.